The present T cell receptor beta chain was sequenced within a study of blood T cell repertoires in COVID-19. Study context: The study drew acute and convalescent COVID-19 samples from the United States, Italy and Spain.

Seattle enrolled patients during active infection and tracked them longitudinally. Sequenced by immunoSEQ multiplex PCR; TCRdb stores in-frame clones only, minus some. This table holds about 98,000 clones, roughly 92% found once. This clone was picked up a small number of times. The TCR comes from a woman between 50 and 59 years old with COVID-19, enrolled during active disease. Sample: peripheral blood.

The CDR3 sequence is CASSLAGSRSSPLHF. CDR3 coding DNA: TGTGCCAGCAGCTTGGCCGGGTCTCGAAGTTCACCCCTCCACTTT. V and J are TRBV7-3 and TRBJ1-6; D is unclear. CDR1 and CDR2 (germline): SGHTA, FQGTGA. V lost 3 bases and J lost 9, with 15 bases in between. This CDR3 is built from 15 residues.